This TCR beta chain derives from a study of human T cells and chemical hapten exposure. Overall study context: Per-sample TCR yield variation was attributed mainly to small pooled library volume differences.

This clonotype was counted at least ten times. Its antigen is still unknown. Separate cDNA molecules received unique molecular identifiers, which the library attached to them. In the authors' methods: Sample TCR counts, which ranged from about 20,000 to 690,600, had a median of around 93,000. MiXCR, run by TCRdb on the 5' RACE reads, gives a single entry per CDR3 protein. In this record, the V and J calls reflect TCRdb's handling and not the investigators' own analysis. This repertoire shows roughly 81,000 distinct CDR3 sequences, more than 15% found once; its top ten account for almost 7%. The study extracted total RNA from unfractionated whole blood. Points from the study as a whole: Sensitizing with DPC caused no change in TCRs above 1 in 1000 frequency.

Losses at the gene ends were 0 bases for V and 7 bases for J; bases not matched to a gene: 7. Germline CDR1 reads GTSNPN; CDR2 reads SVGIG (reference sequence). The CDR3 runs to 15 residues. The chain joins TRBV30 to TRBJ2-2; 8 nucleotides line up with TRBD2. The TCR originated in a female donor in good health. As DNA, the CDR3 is TGTGCCTGGAGTGTCAACGGGAGGGCTAGCGGGGAGCTGTTTTTT. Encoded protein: CAWSVNGRASGELFF.